One and the same sample provided the 8 T cell receptor beta chains below, sequenced in a study of CD8 T cells in Susac syndrome. Random hexamers primed reverse transcription of about 0.45 to 1 ug RNA. MiXCR, applied by TCRdb to the immunoSEQ multiplex PCR reads, yields one record per CDR3 protein. The sample lists around 300,000 distinct CDR3 sequences; about 82% were seen once. The sample was CD8+ T cells from PBMCs. Source of these receptors: a human donor with multiple sclerosis.

The J gene is TRBJ2-2, the V gene TRBV28; a weak D match, TRBD2 (6 bases). Germline V gives CDR1 MDHEN, CDR2 SYDVKM. The V end was cut by 5 bases, the J end by 6 bases, with 13 bases between. The CDR3 covers 14 residues. Here the CDR3 DNA reads TGTGCCAGCAGTGCGGAACCGGGGGCCGGGGAGCTGTTTTTT. Protein product: CASSAEPGAGELFF.

This rearrangement joins TRBV19 to TRBJ2-3; D not resolved. The germline V and J ends were trimmed by 3 bases and 1 base, with 8 bases remaining between them. The CDR3 totals 14 residues. Per the germline V gene, CDR1 is LNHDA and CDR2 is SQIVND (reference sequence). CDR3 protein: CASSMRSGTDTQYF. Written as DNA, the CDR3 is TGTGCCAGTAGTATGAGGTCGGGCACAGATACGCAGTATTTT.

The V and J genes are TRBV29-1 and TRBJ2-7; D ambiguous. This CDR3 region has 13 residues. The V end was cut by 4 bases, the J end by 4 bases, with 14 bases between. CDR1 is SQVTM, CDR2 ANQGSEA, per germline. The CDR3 region has the DNA TGCAGCGTTGCGTACTCCCTTGGTTACGAGCAGTACTTC. Translation gives CSVAYSLGYEQYF.

The chain has TRBV27 and TRBJ2-1, with a weak D call TRBD1 (6 bases). Per the germline V gene, CDR1 is MNHEY and CDR2 is SMNVEV (reference sequence). The CDR3 has 16 amino acids. V was pared by 5 bases and J by 5 bases, with 19 bases between. CDR3 sequence: CASSQQGFQAHNEQFF. CDR3 DNA sequence: TGTGCCAGCAGTCAACAGGGATTTCAAGCCCACAATGAGCAGTTCTTC.

This clonotype was seen a few times. The chain recombines TRBV6-2 or TRBV6-3 with TRBJ2-7; 10 bases match TRBD2. CDR1 is MNHEY and CDR2 is SVGEGT in the germline V gene. Trimming took 11 bases from V and 0 from J; bases not matched to a gene: 7. The length of the CDR3 is 14 residues. In nucleotides, the CDR3 is TGTGCCGGCTCCGGGACTAGCGCCTCCTACGAGCAGTACTTC. Residues: CAGSGTSASYEQYF.

Here the CDR3 reads CASSPPGTVNTEAFF. The CDR3 DNA sequence: TGTGCCAGCAGCCCCCCCGGGACGGTGAACACTGAAGCTTTCTTT. This chain uses TRBV3-1 with TRBJ1-1, with D tentatively TRBD1 (5 bases). Germline V gene data show CDR1 as LGHDT and CDR2 as YNNKEL (reference sequence). Trimming stripped 4 bases from V and 0 bases from J, with 12 bases between. The CDR3 sequence is 15 residues long.

This chain uses TRBV28 with TRBJ2-1; the match to TRBD1 covers 10 bases. The trim removed 2 bases at V and 3 bases at J, leaving 7 bases unmatched. The germline V gene has CDR1 MDHEN and CDR2 SYDVKM. This CDR3 is 17 amino acids long. The CDR3 nucleotides read TGTGCCAGCAGTTTAATCCGGGGACAGGGGCTCTACAATGAGCAGTTCTTC. Amino acid sequence: CASSLIRGQGLYNEQFF.

J is TRBJ1-6 and V is TRBV30; D call uncertain. Germline V lookup: CDR1 GTSNPN, CDR2 SVGIG (reference sequence). V was cut by 2 bases and J by 7 bases, with 12 bases left in between. The CDR3 length is 14 residues. DNA of the CDR3: TGTGCCTGGAGTCACGTGGGTGGGAATTCACCCCTCCACTTT. Translation gives CAWSHVGGNSPLHF. The full variable domain, in which reference TRBV30 and TRBJ1-6 provide the parts outside the CDR3, is SQTIHQWPATLVQPVGSPLSLECTVEGTSNPNLYWYRQAAGRGLQLLFYSVGIGQISSEVPQNLSASRPQDRQFILSSKKLLLSDSGFYLCAWSHVGGNSPLHFGNGTRLTVT.